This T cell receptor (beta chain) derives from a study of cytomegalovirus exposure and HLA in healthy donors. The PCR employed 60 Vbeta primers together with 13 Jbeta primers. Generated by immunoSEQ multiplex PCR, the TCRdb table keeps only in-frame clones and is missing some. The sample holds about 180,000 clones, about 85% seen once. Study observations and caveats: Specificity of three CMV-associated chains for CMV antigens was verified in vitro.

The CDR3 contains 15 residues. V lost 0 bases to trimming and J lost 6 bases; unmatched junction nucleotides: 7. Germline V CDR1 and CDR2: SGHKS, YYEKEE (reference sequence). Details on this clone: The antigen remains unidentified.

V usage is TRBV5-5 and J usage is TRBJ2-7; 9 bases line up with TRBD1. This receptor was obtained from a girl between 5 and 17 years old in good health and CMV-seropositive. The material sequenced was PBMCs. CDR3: CASSLDPGQGGEQYF. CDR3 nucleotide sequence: TGTGCCAGCAGCTTGGATCCGGGACAGGGTGGCGAGCAGTACTTC. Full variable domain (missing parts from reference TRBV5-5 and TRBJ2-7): DAGVTQSPTHLIKTRGQQVTLRCSPISGHKSVSWYQQVLGQGPQFIFQYYEKEERGRGNFPDRFSARQFPNYSSELNVNALLLGDSALYLCASSLDPGQGGEQYFGPGTRLTVT.